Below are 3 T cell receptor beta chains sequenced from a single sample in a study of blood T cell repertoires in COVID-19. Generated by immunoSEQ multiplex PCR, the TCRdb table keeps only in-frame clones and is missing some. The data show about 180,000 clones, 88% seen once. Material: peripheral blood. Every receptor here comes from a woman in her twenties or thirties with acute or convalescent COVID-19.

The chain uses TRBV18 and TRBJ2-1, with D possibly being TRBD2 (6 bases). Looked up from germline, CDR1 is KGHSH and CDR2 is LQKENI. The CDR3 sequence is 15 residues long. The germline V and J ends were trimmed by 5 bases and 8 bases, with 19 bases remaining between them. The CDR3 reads CASSGLPGLPHEQFF. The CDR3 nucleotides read TGTGCCAGCTCAGGACTTCCGGGACTCCCCCATGAGCAGTTCTTC. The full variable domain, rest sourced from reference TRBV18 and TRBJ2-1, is NAGVMQNPRHLVRRRGQEARLRCSPMKGHSHVYWYRQLPEEGLKFMVYLQKENIIDESGMPKERFSAEFPKEGPSILRIQQVVRGDSAAYFCASSGLPGLPHEQFFGPGTRLTVL.

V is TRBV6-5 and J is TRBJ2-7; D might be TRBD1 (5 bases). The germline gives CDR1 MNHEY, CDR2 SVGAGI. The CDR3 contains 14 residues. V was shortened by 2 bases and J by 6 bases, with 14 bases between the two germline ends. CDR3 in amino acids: CASSYRWGTFEQYF. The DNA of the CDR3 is TGTGCCAGCAGTTACCGGTGGGGCACTTTCGAGCAGTACTTC.

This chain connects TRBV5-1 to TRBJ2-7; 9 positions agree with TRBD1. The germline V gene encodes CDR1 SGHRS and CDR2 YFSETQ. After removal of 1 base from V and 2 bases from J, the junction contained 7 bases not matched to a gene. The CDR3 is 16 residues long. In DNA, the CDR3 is TGCGCCAGCAGCTTGAGAGGCGGGACAGGGACCTACGAGCAGTACTTC. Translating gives CASSLRGGTGTYEQYF.